The 26 T cell receptor beta chains reported below all come from one sample, sequenced in a study of T cells in narcolepsy (dated by TCRdb to about 2018). Library generation was performed with the immunoSEQ multiplex PCR assay. In TCRdb, the immuneACCESS table is reduced to in-frame sequences with V and J assigned. These tables do not hold every clone; where another copy was compared, an unresolved V gene accounts for under half, and the others remain unexplained. This sample is represented by approximately 25,000 clones; 75% to 85% of them were singletons. The ten biggest clones cover nearly 3.5% of the sample. The sequencing sample was made of CD45RA- memory CD4+ T cells from PBMCs. The sample's cell subset or site label, in plain terms: memory T cells sorted ex vivo from peripheral blood. The receptors stem from a human donor with narcolepsy.

The chain carries TRBV5-1 and TRBJ2-3; 10 bases are a match to TRBD2. CDR3 length: 15 residues. Germline CDR1 is SGHRS and CDR2 is YFSETQ. V lost 0 bases and J lost 5; bases outside the gene matches: 3. CDR3 sequence (DNA): TGCGCCAGCAGCTTGGATCTAGCGGGGGTAGATACGCAGTATTTT. Its translation is CASSLDLAGVDTQYF. The full variable domain, in which reference TRBV5-1 and TRBJ2-3 provide the parts outside the CDR3, is KAGVTQTPRYLIKTRGQQVTLSCSPISGHRSVSWYQQTPGQGLQFLFEYFSETQRNKGNFPGRFSGRQFSNSRSEMNVSTLELGDSALYLCASSLDLAGVDTQYFGPGTRLTVL.

V and J are TRBV6-5 and TRBJ1-5, with D possibly being TRBD1 (5 bases). The CDR3 sequence is 15 residues long. The V gene lost 3 bases and the J gene lost 4 bases, with 13 bases spanning the gap. In germline, CDR1 is MNHEY, CDR2 SVGAGI. The CDR3 reads CASSYSDRPNQPQHF. The CDR3 coding sequence is TGTGCCAGCAGTTATTCCGACAGACCTAATCAGCCCCAGCATTTT.

V is TRBV11-2 and J is TRBJ2-1; D is perhaps TRBD1 (5 bases). CDR1 is SGHAT and CDR2 is FQNNGV in the germline V gene. The V end lost 0 bases, the J end lost 7 bases, and 13 bases lay between the germline ends. The CDR3 has 15 amino acids. The CDR3 loop is CASSLDRVGPNEQFF. CDR3 DNA sequence: TGTGCCAGCAGCTTAGATCGGGTGGGGCCGAATGAGCAGTTCTTC.

This chain uses TRBV7-2 with TRBJ1-4, with 7 bases lining up with TRBD1. Germline lookup yields CDR1 SGHTA and CDR2 FQGNSA. CDR3 length: 18 residues. J lost 8 bases, V lost 1 base, and 16 bases had no gene match. CDR3 in DNA: TGTGCCAGCAGCTTAGGGGCCTCTCACAGGGGCTGGGACGAAAAACTGTTTTTT. It specifies CASSLGASHRGWDEKLFF.

The chain employs TRBV11-3 and TRBJ2-5; 10 bases map to TRBD2. The CDR3 totals 17 residues. The junction had 11 bases not matched to a gene; V was cut back by 5 bases and J by 2 bases. CDR1 and CDR2 from the germline V gene are SGHNT and YENEEA. CDR3 coding DNA: TGTGCCAGCAGCCGCAGAGCGGGGGGGCGGGAACAAGAGACCCAGTACTTC. Residues: CASSRRAGGREQETQYF.

The chain uses TRBV5-1 and TRBJ2-7; possible D gene TRBD1, 6 bases. V lost 4 bases and J lost 6, with 11 bases in between. The CDR3 is 12 amino acids. The V gene's germline CDR1 is SGHRS and CDR2 YFSETQ. The CDR3 sequence is CASSLQGFEQYF. The CDR3 bases are TGCGCCAGCAGCCTACAGGGATTCGAGCAGTACTTC.

This clone was observed a single time. At one end, the junction sequence differs from germline, possibly due to a read error. The chain joins TRBV7-2 to TRBJ2-7; 8 bases align to TRBD2. The germline gives CDR1 SGHTA, CDR2 FQGNSA. This CDR3 contains 16 residues. CDR3 sequence reads: CANSRRGGGNSYEQYF. CDR3 in DNA: TGTGCCAACAGCCGAAGAGGCGGGGGGAACTCCTACGAGCAGTACTTC. Combining the CDR3 with reference TRBV7-2 and TRBJ2-7 gives the whole variable domain GAGVSQSPSNKVTEKGKDVELRCDPISGHTALYWYRQSLGQGLEFLIYFQGNSAPDKSGLPSDRFSAERTGGSVSTLTIQRTQQEDSAVYLCANSRRGGGNSYEQYFGPGTRLTVT.

The J gene is TRBJ2-7, the V gene TRBV30, with D possibly being TRBD1 (6 bases). Trimming took 8 bases from V and 0 from J, leaving 14 bases between them. Per germline, CDR1 GTSNPN and CDR2 SVGIG (reference sequence). This CDR3 contains 13 residues. The CDR3 sequence is CAAGDKDSYEQYF. CDR3 DNA: TGTGCCGCAGGGGACAAAGACTCCTACGAGCAGTACTTC. Complete variable domain (other parts from reference TRBV30 and TRBJ2-7): SQTIHQWPATLVQPVGSPLSLECTVEGTSNPNLYWYRQAAGRGLQLLFYSVGIGQISSEVPQNLSASRPQDRQFILSSKKLLLSDSGFYLCAAGDKDSYEQYFGPGTRLTVT.

V usage is TRBV10-2 and J usage is TRBJ2-1; D gene unclear. Germline CDR1 and CDR2: WSHSY and SAAADI. V dropped 3 bases and J dropped 7 bases, with 7 bases sitting between them. CDR3 length: 12 amino acids. CDR3 nucleotide sequence: TGCGCCAGCAGTGACAGGTCGAATGAGCAGTTCTTC. This sequence encodes CASSDRSNEQFF.

The V and J genes are TRBV7-8 and TRBJ1-3, with 9 bases identical to TRBD1. J lost 5 bases, V lost 5 bases, and 7 bases had no gene match. The CDR3 is 15 residues long. The germline CDR1 and CDR2 sequences are SGHVS and FQNEAQ. The CDR3 DNA sequence: TGTGCCAGCAGCCCCTACAGGGGGCGACGAAACACCATATATTTT. This gives the protein CASSPYRGRRNTIYF.

This chain connects TRBV23-1 to TRBJ2-1, with unresolved D. TRBV23-1 is classed as an ORF, of uncertain function. This CDR3 has 12 residues. With 0 bases removed from V and 7 bases from J, the gap between germline ends came to 4 bases. The CDR3 loop reads CASSQSWNEQFF. In DNA, the CDR3 is TGCGCCAGCAGTCAATCGTGGAATGAGCAGTTCTTC.

J is TRBJ1-1 and V is TRBV6-4, with D possibly TRBD1 on 5 matching bases. The germline gives CDR1 MRHNA, CDR2 SNTAGT. V lost 4 bases and J 1 base, leaving 7 bases between the germline ends. This CDR3 comprises 13 residues. CDR3 region: CASSATGNTEAFF. CDR3 bases: TGTGCCAGCAGTGCTACAGGGAACACTGAAGCTTTCTTT.

The chain combines TRBV12-5 with TRBJ2-5; TRBD2 agrees at 14 bases. Per the germline V gene, CDR1 is LGHNT and CDR2 is FRNRAP. The CDR3 length is 20 residues. V shed 2 bases and J 2 bases; nucleotides not matched to a gene: 13. CDR3 region: CASGLMVGLAGEGRQETQYF. CDR3 nucleotides: TGTGCTAGTGGTTTGATGGTGGGACTAGCGGGGGAAGGAAGGCAAGAGACCCAGTACTTC.

J is TRBJ1-1 and V is TRBV11-3; D possibly corresponds to TRBD1 (6 bases). Trimming removed 1 base from V and 0 bases from J, with 15 bases in between. CDR1 is SGHNT and CDR2 is YENEEA in the germline V gene. The CDR3 consists of 17 residues. CDR3 in DNA: TGTGCCAGCAGCTTAGGTAGTGACAGGCCTTTGAACACTGAAGCTTTCTTT. Translated: CASSLGSDRPLNTEAFF. Based on the CDR3 plus reference TRBV11-3 and TRBJ1-1, the full variable domain is EAGVVQSPRYKIIEKKQPVAFWCNPISGHNTLYWYLQNLGQGPELLIRYENEEAVDDSQLPKDRFSAERLKGVDSTLKIQPAELGDSAVYLCASSLGSDRPLNTEAFFGQGTRLTVV.

The rearrangement joins TRBV5-4 to TRBJ1-1; D is perhaps TRBD1 (6 bases). CDR1 is SGHNT, CDR2 YYREEE, per germline (reference sequence). The CDR3 has 14 residues. Trimming removed 5 bases from V and 4 bases from J, with 15 bases in between. The CDR3 DNA follows: TGTGCCAGCAGTAGGGGGGGGCAGAGCACTGAAGCTTTCTTT. Protein product: CASSRGGQSTEAFF.

This chain connects TRBV9 to TRBJ2-7, with D perhaps TRBD1 or TRBD2 (5 bases each). In germline, CDR1 is SGDLS, CDR2 YYNGEE. The CDR3 consists of 15 residues. The V gene lost 0 bases and the J gene lost 2 bases, with 12 bases spanning the gap. The CDR3 DNA follows: TGTGCCAGCAGCGTAGATAACGGGGCAACCTACGAGCAGTACTTC. This gives the protein CASSVDNGATYEQYF.

The V gene is TRBV5-4, the J gene TRBJ2-3; 7 bases agree with TRBD2. This CDR3 comprises 16 residues. Germline trimming cut 4 bases from V and 2 bases from J; bases unmatched to any gene: 10. Germline values: CDR1 SGHNT, CDR2 YYREEE (reference sequence). CDR3 residues: CASSRTRADYTDTQYF. Written as DNA, the CDR3 is TGTGCCAGCAGCAGGACTAGGGCAGACTACACAGATACGCAGTATTTT.

V is TRBV29-1 and J is TRBJ2-3; TRBD2 matches at 7 bases. In germline, CDR1 is SQVTM, CDR2 ANQGSEA. Trimming took 6 bases from V and 6 from J; bases not matched to a gene: 12. This CDR3 has 14 residues. The CDR3 coding sequence is TGCAGCGTCCCGCGAGCGGGGTTCGGGGATACGCAGTATTTT. As protein: CSVPRAGFGDTQYF.

The chain carries TRBV2 and TRBJ1-1, with D unclear. The germline gives CDR1 SNHLY, CDR2 FYNNEI. V lost 7 bases to trimming and J lost 3 bases, with 6 bases between them. The CDR3 runs to 11 residues. CDR3 residues: CASKVYTEAFF. CDR3 in DNA: TGTGCCAGCAAAGTGTACACTGAAGCTTTCTTT. The full variable domain, in which reference TRBV2 and TRBJ1-1 provide the parts outside the CDR3, is EPEVTQTPSHQVTQMGQEVILRCVPISNHLYFYWYRQILGQKVEFLVSFYNNEISEKSEIFDDQFSVERPDGSNFTLKIRSTKLEDSAMYFCASKVYTEAFFGQGTRLTVV.

The chain recombines TRBV19 with TRBJ2-7; D remains ambiguous. The CDR3 covers 14 residues. The V end was cut by 0 bases, the J end by 0 bases, with 6 bases between. Germline CDR1 is LNHDA and CDR2 is SQIVND (reference sequence). CDR3 sequence (DNA): TGTGCCAGTAGTATAGAAGACCTCTCCTACGAGCAGTACTTC. It translates to CASSIEDLSYEQYF. Filled out from reference TRBV19 and TRBJ2-7, the complete variable domain reads DGGITQSPKYLFRKEGQNVTLSCEQNLNHDAMYWYRQDPGQGLRLIYYSQIVNDFQKGDIAEGYSVSREKKESFPLTVTSAQKNPTAFYLCASSIEDLSYEQYFGPGTRLTVT.

Notes on this clone: In the same sample, other DNA sequences code for this CDR3. The rearrangement links TRBV5-1 to TRBJ1-1; TRBD1 matches 8 bases. Germline V gives CDR1 SGHRS, CDR2 YFSETQ. The CDR3 is made up of 15 amino acids. The V and J ends lost 3 bases and 2 bases, in that order; junction bases with no gene match: 6. The CDR3 here is CASSSSGTGNTEAFF. In DNA, the CDR3 is TGCGCCAGCAGCTCATCCGGGACAGGTAACACTGAAGCTTTCTTT.

The rearrangement links TRBV18 to TRBJ2-7; TRBD1 is a possible D gene (6 bases). The V end lost 4 bases, the J end lost 3 bases, and 13 bases lay between the germline ends. Germline V gene data show CDR1 as KGHSH and CDR2 as LQKENI. The CDR3 has 14 residues. DNA of the CDR3: TGTGCCAGCTCACGGGACAACACCAACTACGAGCAGTACTTC. It specifies CASSRDNTNYEQYF. Supplemented by reference TRBV18 and TRBJ2-7, the full variable domain reads NAGVMQNPRHLVRRRGQEARLRCSPMKGHSHVYWYRQLPEEGLKFMVYLQKENIIDESGMPKERFSAEFPKEGPSILRIQQVVRGDSAAYFCASSRDNTNYEQYFGPGTRLTVT.

The gene calls are TRBV19 and TRBJ2-7, with D perhaps matching TRBD1 (6 bases). Germline CDR1 and CDR2: LNHDA and SQIVND (reference sequence). The CDR3 loop spans 14 amino acids. Trimming stripped 3 bases from V and 3 bases from J, with 12 bases between. In DNA, the CDR3 is TGTGCCAGTAGTATCGGCAGGGGTTTCTACGAGCAGTACTTC. As protein: CASSIGRGFYEQYF.

Worth noting for this clone: A far larger clone is one nucleotide away, so this likely arose from a read error. Distinct nucleotide sequences in the sample also encode this CDR3. The chain uses TRBV5-1 and TRBJ1-1, with D possibly being TRBD1 (5 bases). CDR1 is SGHRS, CDR2 YFSETQ, per germline. The CDR3 covers 15 residues. The CDR3 DNA follows: TGCGCTAGCGGAGATCACGCCGGAGGGGAGACTGAAGCTTTCTTT. The encoded protein is CASGDHAGGETEAFF.

V and J are TRBV2 and TRBJ2-7; maybe TRBD1 (7 bases). This CDR3 is 13 amino acids long. V lost 3 bases and J 9 bases, leaving 15 bases between the germline ends. CDR1 is SNHLY and CDR2 is FYNNEI in the germline V gene. The CDR3 DNA follows: TGTGCCAGCAGTGATGATCGACAGGGAGGGCAGTACTTC. Protein: CASSDDRQGGQYF.

This clone has more than one count but fewer than ten. CDR3 nucleotides: TGTGCCAGCAGCTTAGTTTCGACAGGGAGTCATGAGCAGTTCTTC. Amino acid sequence: CASSLVSTGSHEQFF. This chain joins TRBV11-3 and TRBJ2-1, with 7 bases matching TRBD1. Per germline, CDR1 SGHNT and CDR2 YENEEA. J lost 8 bases, V lost 1 base, and 8 bases had no gene match. The CDR3 consists of 15 residues.